The TCR beta chain under discussion was sequenced for a study of T cell clonotyping in hematopoietic cell transplantation. Study results and caveats: Few recipient clonotypes overlapped donors; over 95% were de novo at given depth.

This clone appeared a single time. What it recognizes is unknown. CDR3 length: 15 amino acids. V lost 5 bases, J lost 6 bases, and 6 bases stayed unmatched. From germline, CDR1 is SGHTA and CDR2 FQGNSA. Blood collection times were about day -28 and days 30, 100, 180 posttransplant. Only in-frame clones appear in the TCRdb table, and some are missing; sequencing was by immunoSEQ multiplex PCR. This table has some 5,100 clones, 55% to 80% appearing once. V gene TRBV7-2 combines with J gene TRBJ2-3, with 12 bases aligning to TRBD2. The source material was PBMCs, sampled 100 days after allogeneic stem cell transplant. This TCR was sampled from a female patient aged 50-60 years who had an allogeneic stem cell transplant, so the T cells may come from the graft donor. Some clones in this sample may be carry-over from other donors' samples. CDR3 amino acids: CASSRTSGTRDTQYF. Here the CDR3 DNA reads TGTGCCAGCAGCCGGACTAGCGGGACCCGGGATACGCAGTATTTT.